The source of this T cell receptor (beta chain) is a study of control samples from healthy donors and cancer patients. Some clones are missing from TCRdb's copy, which holds only in-frame ones; the method was immunoSEQ multiplex PCR. This table has some 160,000 clones, approximately 93% appearing once. Germline lookup yields CDR1 LNHDA and CDR2 SQIVND (reference sequence). The V end lost 0 bases, the J end lost 10 bases, and 15 bases lay between the germline ends. The length of the CDR3 is 14 residues. Material: blood. V usage is TRBV19 and J usage is TRBJ1-1; weak D call: TRBD1 (6 bases). This receptor was obtained from a woman in her thirties or forties in good health. The CDR3, as DNA: TGTGCCAGTAGTATAGATGGCAGGGGCAGGACAGCTTTCTTT. Protein product: CASSIDGRGRTAFF.